The sample holds one count of the clone carrying this T cell receptor (beta chain). Its antigen is undetermined. Clones were read by immunoSEQ multiplex PCR, and TCRdb kept only the in-frame ones, dropping some. The sample records 300,000 to 350,000 clones, 88% being singletons. These data belong to a study of Ad26.COV2.S vaccination and SARS-CoV-2 variants. Indicated treatment: some 19 received Ad26.COV2.S at low or high dose, single or two shots; 5 received placebo; per-sample allocation not given. Sampling occurred on day 63 after the first vaccine or placebo injection. Expressing Wuhan-strain SARS-CoV-2 spike, an Ad26 vector served as the vaccine. Study observations and caveats: Measurements of TCR breadth and depth may have given underestimates of the total T cell responses. Reportedly, after vaccination the spike-specific CD8+ and CD4+ T cell responses displayed substantial breadth.

Here the sequenced sample was peripheral blood, taken in a trial of Ad26.COV2.S vaccine versus placebo. This sequence was found in a person aged 18-65 years who received the Ad26.COV2.S COVID-19 vaccine or a placebo.

CDR3 sequence: CAIGGAADTQYF. The CDR3 nucleotides are TGTGCCATCGGGGGGGCAGCAGATACGCAGTATTTT. The rearrangement joins TRBV10-3 to TRBJ2-3; a weak D match, TRBD2 (7 bases). This CDR3 is 12 amino acids long. Germline V gives CDR1 ENHRY, CDR2 SYGVKD. V was clipped by 8 bases and J by 4 bases, with 10 bases between them.